This T cell receptor (beta chain) was obtained from a study of T-cell memory formation after mild COVID-19. Study-wide context: TCR clustering was largely donor specific. Broader study findings: Among clones contracting day 15 to 85, CD4/CD8 was balanced, whereas later expanders leaned CD4+.

The V end was cut by 0 bases, the J end by 3 bases, with 21 bases between. The germline V gene has CDR1 KGHSH and CDR2 LQKENI. The CDR3 totals 18 residues. Each CDR3 protein is one row after TCRdb ran MiXCR on the 5' RACE reads. The table records about 420,000 distinct CDR3 sequences, 20% to 30% of them present only once. For this clonotype: Its cognate antigen is unknown.

Sequences were obtained from PBMCs or a T cell subset sorted from them (not recorded which). This receptor was obtained from an adult woman who had mild COVID-19 (a few samples of this study predate the infection). Cell type and time point are not known. The chain recombines TRBV18 with TRBJ2-7, with D tentatively TRBD1 (5 bases). The chain's CDR3 is CASSPPTTDTYLNYEQYF. The CDR3 DNA reads TGTGCCAGCTCACCACCGACGACAGATACCTATCTCAACTACGAGCAGTACTTC. The full variable domain, completed using reference TRBV18 and TRBJ2-7, is NAGVMQNPRHLVRRRGQEARLRCSPMKGHSHVYWYRQLPEEGLKFMVYLQKENIIDESGMPKERFSAEFPKEGPSILRIQQVVRGDSAAYFCASSPPTTDTYLNYEQYFGPGTRLTVT.